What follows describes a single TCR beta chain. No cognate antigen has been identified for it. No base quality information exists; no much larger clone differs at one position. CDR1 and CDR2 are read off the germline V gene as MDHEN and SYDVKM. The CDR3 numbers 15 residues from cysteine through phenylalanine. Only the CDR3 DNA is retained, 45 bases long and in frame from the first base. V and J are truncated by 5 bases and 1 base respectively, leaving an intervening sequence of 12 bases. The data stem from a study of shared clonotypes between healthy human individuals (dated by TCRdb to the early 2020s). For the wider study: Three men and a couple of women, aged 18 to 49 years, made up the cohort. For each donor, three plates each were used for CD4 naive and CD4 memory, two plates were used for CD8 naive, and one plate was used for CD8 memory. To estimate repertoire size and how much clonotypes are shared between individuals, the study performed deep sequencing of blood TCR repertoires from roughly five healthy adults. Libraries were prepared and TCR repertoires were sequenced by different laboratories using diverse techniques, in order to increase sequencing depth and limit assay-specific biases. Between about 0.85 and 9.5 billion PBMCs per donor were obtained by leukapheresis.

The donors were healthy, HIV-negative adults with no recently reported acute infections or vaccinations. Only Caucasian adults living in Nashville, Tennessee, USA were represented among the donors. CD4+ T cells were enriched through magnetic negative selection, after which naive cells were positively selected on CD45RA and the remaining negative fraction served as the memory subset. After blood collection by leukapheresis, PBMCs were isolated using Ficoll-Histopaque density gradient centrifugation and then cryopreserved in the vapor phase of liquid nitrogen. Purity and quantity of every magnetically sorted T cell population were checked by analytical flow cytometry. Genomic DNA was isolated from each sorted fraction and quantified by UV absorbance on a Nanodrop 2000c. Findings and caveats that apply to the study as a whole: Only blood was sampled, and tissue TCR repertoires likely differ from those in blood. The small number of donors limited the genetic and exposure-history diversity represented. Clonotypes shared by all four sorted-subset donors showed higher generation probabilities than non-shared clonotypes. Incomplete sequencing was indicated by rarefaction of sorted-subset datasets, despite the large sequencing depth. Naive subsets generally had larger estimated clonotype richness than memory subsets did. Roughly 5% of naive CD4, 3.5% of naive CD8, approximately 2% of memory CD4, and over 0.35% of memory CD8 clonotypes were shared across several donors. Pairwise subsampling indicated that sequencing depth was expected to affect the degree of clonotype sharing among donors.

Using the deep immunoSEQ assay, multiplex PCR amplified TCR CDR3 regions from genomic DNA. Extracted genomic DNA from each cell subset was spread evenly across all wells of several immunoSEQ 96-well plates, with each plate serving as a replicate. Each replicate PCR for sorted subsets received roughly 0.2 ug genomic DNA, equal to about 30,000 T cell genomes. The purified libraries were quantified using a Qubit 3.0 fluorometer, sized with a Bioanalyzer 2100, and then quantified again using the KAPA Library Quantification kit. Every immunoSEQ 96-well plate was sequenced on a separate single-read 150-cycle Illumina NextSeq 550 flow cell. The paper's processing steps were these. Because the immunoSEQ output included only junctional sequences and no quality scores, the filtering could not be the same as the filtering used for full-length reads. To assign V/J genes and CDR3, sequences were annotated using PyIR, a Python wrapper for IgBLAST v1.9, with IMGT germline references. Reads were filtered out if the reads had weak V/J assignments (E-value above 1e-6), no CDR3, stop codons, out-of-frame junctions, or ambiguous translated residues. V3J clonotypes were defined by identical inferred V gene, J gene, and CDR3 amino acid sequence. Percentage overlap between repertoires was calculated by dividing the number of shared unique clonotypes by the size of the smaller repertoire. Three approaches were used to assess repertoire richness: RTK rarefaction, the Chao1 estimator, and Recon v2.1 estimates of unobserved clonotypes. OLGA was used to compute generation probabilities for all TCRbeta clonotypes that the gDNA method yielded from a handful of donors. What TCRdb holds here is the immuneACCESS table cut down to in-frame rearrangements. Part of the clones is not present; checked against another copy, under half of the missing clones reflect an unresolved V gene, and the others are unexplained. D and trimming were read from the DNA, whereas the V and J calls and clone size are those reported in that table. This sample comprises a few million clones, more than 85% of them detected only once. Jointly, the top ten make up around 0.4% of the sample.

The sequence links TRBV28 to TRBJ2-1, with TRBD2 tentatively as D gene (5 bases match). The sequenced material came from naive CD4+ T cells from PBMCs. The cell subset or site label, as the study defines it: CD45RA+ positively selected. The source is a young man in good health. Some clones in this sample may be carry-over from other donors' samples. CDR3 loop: CASSPARGSYNEQFF. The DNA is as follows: TGTGCCAGCAGTCCCGCCCGCGGGTCCTACAATGAGCAGTTCTTC.